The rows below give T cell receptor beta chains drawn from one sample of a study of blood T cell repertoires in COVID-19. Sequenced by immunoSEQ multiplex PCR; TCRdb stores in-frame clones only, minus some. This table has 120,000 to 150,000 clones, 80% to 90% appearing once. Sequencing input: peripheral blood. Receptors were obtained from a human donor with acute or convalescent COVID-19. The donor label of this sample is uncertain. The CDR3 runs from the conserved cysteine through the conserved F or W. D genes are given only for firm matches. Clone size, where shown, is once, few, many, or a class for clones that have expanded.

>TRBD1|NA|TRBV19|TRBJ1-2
TGTGCCAGTAGTGCCGGACAGGGTGTGAACTATGGCTACACCTTC
CASSAGQGVNYGYTF
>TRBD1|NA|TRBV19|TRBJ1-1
TGTGCCAGTAGTGCCCAGACAGGGGGCCTGGGCACTGAAGCTTTCTTT
CASSAQTGGLGTEAFF
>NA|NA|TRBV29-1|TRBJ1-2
TGCAGCGTTGATTCGCCGGTGGGCTACACCTTC
CSVDSPVGYTF
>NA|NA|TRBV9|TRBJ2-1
TGTGCCAGCAGCGTAGCTACGGGGAGATACAATGAGCAGTTCTTC
CASSVATGRYNEQFF
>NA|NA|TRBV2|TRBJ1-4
TGTGCCAGCAGTACAGGGACTAATGAAAAACTGTTTTTT
CASSTGTNEKLFF
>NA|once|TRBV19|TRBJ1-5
TGTGCCAGTAATAGGGAGGGTCAGCCCCAGCATTTT
CASNREGQPQHF
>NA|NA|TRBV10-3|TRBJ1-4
TGTGCCATCAGTGAGTCGTCCAGGGTAGGGGGAGAAAAACTGTTTTTT
CAISESSRVGGEKLFF
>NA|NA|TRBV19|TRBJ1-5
TGTGCCAGTAGTATCTCCAGGGGCAATCAGCCCCAGCATTTT
CASSISRGNQPQHF
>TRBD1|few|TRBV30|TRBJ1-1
TGTGCCGGACAGGGGGATTATAGCACTGAAGCTTTCTTT
CAGQGDYSTEAFF
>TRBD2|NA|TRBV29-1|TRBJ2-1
TGCAGCGTTGTTCTAGCGGGGAGCTCCTACAATGAGCAGTTCTTC
CSVVLAGSSYNEQFF
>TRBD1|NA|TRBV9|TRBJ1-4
TGTGCCAGCAGCGCTACAGGGGCAAACGAAAAACTGTTTTTT
CASSATGANEKLFF
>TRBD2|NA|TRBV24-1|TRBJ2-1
TGTGCCACCAGTGAAAAAAATCCGGGACTAGCGGGATCCAGGGAGCAGTTCTTC
CATSEKNPGLAGSREQFF
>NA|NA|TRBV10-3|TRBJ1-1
TGTGCCATCAGTGAGAGCACAGGGCCGGGCACTGAAGCTTTCTTT
CAISESTGPGTEAFF
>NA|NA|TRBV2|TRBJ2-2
TGTGCCAGCAGTGAAGTCGGGCCAGGGGTCACCGGGGAGCTGTTTTTT
CASSEVGPGVTGELFF
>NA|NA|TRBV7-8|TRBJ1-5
TGTGCCAGCAGCTTAGAAGGGGCGAAGGATCAGCCCCAGCATTTT
CASSLEGAKDQPQHF
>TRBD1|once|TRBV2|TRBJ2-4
TGTGCCAGCAGACAGACGACAGGGACCGACATTCAGTACTTC
CASRQTTGTDIQYF
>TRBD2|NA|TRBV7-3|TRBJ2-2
TGTGCCAGCAGTCCCTCCCGGACTAGGAACACCGGGGAGCTGTTTTTT
CASSPSRTRNTGELFF
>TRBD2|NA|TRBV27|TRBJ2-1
TGTGCCAGCAGCCCCGGACTAGCGTACTACAATGAGCAGTTCTTC
CASSPGLAYYNEQFF
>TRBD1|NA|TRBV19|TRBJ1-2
TGTGCCAGTAGTATAGATCCCCGGACAGGGGACGATGGCTACACCTTC
CASSIDPRTGDDGYTF
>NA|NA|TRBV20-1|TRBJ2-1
TGCAGTGTTCCAGACTACAATGAGCAGTTCTTC
CSVPDYNEQFF
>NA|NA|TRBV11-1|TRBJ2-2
TGTGCCAGCAGCTTCAGGGTAACCAACACCGGGGAGCTGTTTTTT
CASSFRVTNTGELFF
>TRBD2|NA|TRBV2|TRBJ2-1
TGTGCCAGCGGCAGACTAGCGGTCTCCTACAATGAGCAGTTCTTC
CASGRLAVSYNEQFF
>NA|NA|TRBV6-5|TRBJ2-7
TGTGCCAGCAGTTATGGACACCGGAGCTCCTACGAGCAGTACTTC
CASSYGHRSSYEQYF
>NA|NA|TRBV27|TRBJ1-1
TGTGCCAGCAAGCGGGGCCTGAACACTGAAGCTTTCTTT
CASKRGLNTEAFF
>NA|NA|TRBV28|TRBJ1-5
TGTGCCAGCAGTTTATTGTCAGGGGTTCAGCCCCAGCATTTT
CASSLLSGVQPQHF
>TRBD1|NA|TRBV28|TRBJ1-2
TGTGCCAGCAGTTCCGGACAGGAGGATGGCTACACCTTC
CASSSGQEDGYTF
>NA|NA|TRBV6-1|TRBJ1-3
TGTGCCAGCAGTGAAGTAGCGGGTTTTGGAAACACCATATATTTT
CASSEVAGFGNTIYF
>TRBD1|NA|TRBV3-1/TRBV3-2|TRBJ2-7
TGTGCCAGCAGCCAAATCCCGGGACAGGGGTACGAGCAGTACTTC
CASSQIPGQGYEQYF